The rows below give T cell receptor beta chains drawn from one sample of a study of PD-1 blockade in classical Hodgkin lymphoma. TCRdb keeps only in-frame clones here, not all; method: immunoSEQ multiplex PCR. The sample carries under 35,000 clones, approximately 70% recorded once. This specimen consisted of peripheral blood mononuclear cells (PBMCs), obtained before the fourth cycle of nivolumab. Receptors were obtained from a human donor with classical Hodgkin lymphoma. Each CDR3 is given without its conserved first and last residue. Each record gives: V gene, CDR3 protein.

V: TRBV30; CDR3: AWRLPGGYTQY
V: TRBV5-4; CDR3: ASSLYRVDNEQF
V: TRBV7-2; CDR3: ASSSPWTANSPLH
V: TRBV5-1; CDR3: ASSLGLLQETQY
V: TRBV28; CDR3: ASSFLPGETQY
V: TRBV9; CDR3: ASSPDGWSTEAF
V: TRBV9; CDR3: ASSVEIGINTQY
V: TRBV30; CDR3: AWSVGGGYSNQPQH
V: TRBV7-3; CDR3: ASSWLGGRTDTQY
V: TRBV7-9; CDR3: ASSSESPLH
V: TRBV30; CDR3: AWIRGVAGELF
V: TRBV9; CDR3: ASSVAPYNEQF
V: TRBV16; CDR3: ASSRSGTGTSTDTQY
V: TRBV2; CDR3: ASVGQVLFTDTQY
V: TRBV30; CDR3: AWNLGGQPQH
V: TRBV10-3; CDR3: AISGSTSGHTGELF
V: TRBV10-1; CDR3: ASSMKGMNTEAF
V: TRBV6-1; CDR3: ASSDDKGDIQY
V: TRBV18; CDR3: ASSPSTVGNTEAF
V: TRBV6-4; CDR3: ASSDSAGQADTQY
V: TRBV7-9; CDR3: ASSPFWGQLGEGGYT
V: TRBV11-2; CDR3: ASSAGGNTDTQY
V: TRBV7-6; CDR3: ASSLDGGTSGGPSTDTQY
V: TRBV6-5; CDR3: ASRAGGLAKNIQY
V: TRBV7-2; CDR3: ASSLAAASGSDNEQF
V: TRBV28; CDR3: AARDSGTYEQY
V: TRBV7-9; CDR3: ASSPPQTYEQY
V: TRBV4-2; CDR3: ASSQDEGNYNEQF
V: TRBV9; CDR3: ASSGRQGTEAF
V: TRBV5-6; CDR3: ASSWSTSDEQY
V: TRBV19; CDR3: ASSIQLDKLF
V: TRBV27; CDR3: ASSLHISSYEQY
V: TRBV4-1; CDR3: ASSQELTGDNSPLH
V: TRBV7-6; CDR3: ASSLGGRDYEQY
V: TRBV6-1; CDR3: ASSGTSGSYYTGELF
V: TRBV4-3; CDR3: ASSQDPSASRLY
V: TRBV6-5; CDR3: ASSYSIAGEETQY
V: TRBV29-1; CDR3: SAIGTGYGSYNEQF
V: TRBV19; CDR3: ASTPSGGFYNEQF
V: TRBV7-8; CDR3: ASSSGTLGWRDEQY
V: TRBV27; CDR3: ASSLPGTDAF